A single T cell receptor (beta chain) is shown here with its context. As processed by the authors: Quantification of nucleated cells was approximated via reference gene primer amplification. Some clones are missing from TCRdb's copy, which holds only in-frame ones; the method was immunoSEQ multiplex PCR. D and trimming come from the DNA, and the V and J calls and clone size come from that table. The table includes 95,000 to 150,000 clones, about 90% detected once. Unmatched junction bases numbered 14, after V lost 4 bases and J lost 5 bases. The CDR3 is 18 amino acids. CDR1 SGHTA and CDR2 FQGNSA come from the germline V gene. The data derive from a study of blood T cell repertoires in COVID-19.

The sequenced sample consisted of peripheral blood. This rearrangement joins TRBV7-2 to TRBJ2-3, with TRBD1 identical over 11 bases. The TCR was taken from a woman aged 60-70 years with COVID-19, enrolled during active disease. CDR3 sequence (DNA): TGTGCCAGCAGCTCAACCGGACAGGGGGCTAGTATAAGAGATACGCAGTATTTT. Amino acids: CASSSTGQGASIRDTQYF.